The present TCR beta chain was sequenced within a study of cytomegalovirus exposure and HLA in healthy donors (dated by TCRdb to the late 2010s). With regard to the full study: An earlier analysis of approximately 590 of the donors reported more than 250 Gb of sequence data and around 120 million unique TCR beta sequences from some 180 million T cells. Typing coverage varied by locus: roughly 629-640 donors for A, B, C, DRB1 and DQB1; approximately 500 for DQA1; more than 600 for DPA1; 450 to 480 for DPB1. Every repertoire in the discovery cohort had been generated on one and the same sequencing platform. The aim of the study was to test whether cataloging public T cell receptors could identify signatures of past pathogen exposure. A later genetic analysis took genome-wide SNP genotypes for about three fifths of the roughly 700 donors and used that subset as a discovery cohort. To decide whether each TCR beta V gene segment behaved as functional or pseudogenic, an earlier analysis of approximately 620 of the donors relied on high-throughput TCR beta sequencing. A later analysis re-analyzed previously published TCR beta repertoires from 550 to 700 donors and added high-resolution HLA genotyping to study TCR occurrence patterns. Of the approximately 400 genotyped donors, roughly 80% fell in the genetic ancestry cluster associated with self-reported Caucasian donors. The T cell repertoires of under 750 subjects were profiled by immunosequencing and related to cytomegalovirus serostatus. Donor age, sex, ethnicity and CMV serostatus were compiled alongside the repertoire data. Class I and class II HLA loci were covered by the typing at four-digit resolution. Several DR-DQ haplotypes were treated as single units for association and clustering because of strong linkage in the cohort. Along with the approximately 700-subject first cohort, a separate validation cohort of 120 different subjects was used. Rather than drawing on any new phenotypic data, the later analysis identified candidate immune exposures from TCR beta sequences and the way those sequences occurred across donors. Roughly 300 gigabases of sequencing data and around 87 million unique TCR sequences were included in an early release covering 550 to 650 HLA-typed donors. Among about 400 genotyped donors of the cohort, an average of around 250,000 unique TCR beta nucleotide sequences was sequenced per donor, of which approximately 18% were non-productive. To predict cytomegalovirus infection status, the study brought together high-throughput TCR immunosequencing, statistical association of individual TCRs with disease status, and machine learning.

In regard to this clone: This clone's antigen is unknown. Per-base qualities were not stored, and no clone one base away is much larger.

To prepare the library, the immunoSEQ multiplex PCR assay was applied. A mixture of 60 forward primers for TCR Vbeta segments and 13 reverse primers for TCR Jbeta segments was used in the multiplex PCR. The CDR3 region of rearranged TCR beta genes was amplified from genomic DNA with a multiplex PCR assay. The Illumina HiSeq System was used to sequence the amplified TCR beta libraries as 87-base-pair reads. On the study's bioinformatics: A later analysis tallied tens of millions of unique TCR beta chains across the 700 or so repertoires, and around 10 million of those chains were shared by two or more donors. Raw reads were error-corrected and collapsed into unique sequences with a nearest-neighbor algorithm that merged closely related sequences to remove PCR and sequencing errors. V, D and J gene segments were assigned by aligning CDR3 sequences to IMGT reference sequences. For a sequence to be retained, at least a six-nucleotide match to both a V gene segment and a J gene segment was required. A rearrangement was called productive if the CDR3 had no stop codons and remained in frame with V and J, and every other rearrangement was called non-productive. Following IMGT convention, CDR3 was defined as the stretch from the second conserved V-encoded cysteine up to the conserved J-encoded phenylalanine. The earlier analysis of about 640 of the donors excluded any sequence lacking an unambiguous match to a single V gene segment. An earlier analysis of approximately 590 of the donors called V segments functional above 56.7% productive rearrangements and segregating when the between-donor standard deviation exceeded 5%. A statistical classification framework was built to diagnose cytomegalovirus status from the catalog of TCR beta chain sequences. In a later analysis, TCR nucleotide sequences were compared against IMGT/GENE-DB human TR gene sequences so that V and J genes could be assigned. A later analysis assigned CDR3 sequences and most-parsimonious VDJ recombination scenarios with the TCRdist pipeline. A later analysis defined each TCR beta chain by its CDR3 amino acid sequence plus V-gene family, and excluded reads lacking a unique V-gene family. In a later analysis, 450 to 600 highly shared, low-generation-probability nucleotide sequences were removed to address suspected cross-contamination and a sequencing artifact. A later analysis calculated a clonal expansion index for each public chain from normalized within-repertoire ranks of inferred template counts. In a later analysis, generation probabilities were computed using a VDJ recombination model fitted to out-of-frame rearrangements, and the results were checked against IGoR. A later analysis scored TCR-TCR, TCR-HLA and TCR-CMV co-occurrence with hypergeometric tests, applying a repertoire-size bias correction to TCR pairs. In a later analysis, false discovery rates were estimated by permuting HLA or CMV assignments 20 times. In a later analysis, co-occurring TCRs were grouped using DBSCAN, and TCRdist sequence similarity was added for clustering within HLA-allele-positive subsets. Repertoires with fewer than 30,000 or more than 120,000 public chains were left out of co-occurrence clustering, as were a handful of repertoires with anomalous nucleotide sharing. TCRdb limited this immuneACCESS table to in-frame rearrangements with V and J called. A share of clones is missing; checked studies link under half to unresolved V genes, and the rest is unexplained. V, J and clone size derive from that table, while D and trimming were established from the DNA sequence. Counted in this sample were some 170,000 clones; about 80% of them appeared once. In total, the top ten clones hold 8.5% to 10% of the sample.

The cohort consisted of 666 healthy bone marrow donors. At the time of sampling, all cohort members were nominally healthy, though unrecorded immune exposures were likely present. The donor tested CMV seropositive, placing the donor among the 289 seropositive members of the cohort. A peripheral blood sample was provided by each donor, and peripheral blood mononuclear cells were used for TCR beta sequencing. Genomic DNA extraction from the blood cell samples was performed with the Qiagen DNeasy Blood Extraction Kit. CDR1 LNHDA and CDR2 SQIVND were looked up in the germline V gene (reference sequence). The CDR3 has 15 amino acids, counting the end cysteine and phenylalanine. Only the CDR3 portion is preserved as DNA: 45 bases, with reading frame beginning at the first base. V and J lose 7 bases and 7 bases, and a span of 22 bases separates them. Broad study findings and their caveats: The cohort was sequenced for TCR beta chains only, and without alpha or paired-chain data the features that could be detected were limited. Cytomegalovirus status was reported to be diagnosed by the classifier with high specificity and sensitivity in both the original and validation cohorts. In a later genetic analysis, a missense DCLRE1C variant was associated with V-gene and J-gene trimming of TCR beta chains, and the association was replicated in an independent cohort. A total of about 150 TCR beta chains were listed by the study as associated with cytomegalovirus. In a later analysis, some 18,000 TCR beta sequences were associated with specific HLA alleles at a false discovery rate of 0.05. Linkage disequilibrium might explain the correlated functional status among segregating V segments, but an unknown experimental factor could not be excluded. According to a later analysis, most CMV-associated TCR beta chains appeared to be HLA-restricted, and the HLA associations seemed to be driven largely by CMV exposure. A group of highly shared sequence variants was considered likely to be a technical artifact of the sequencing pipeline. Three of the identified cytomegalovirus-associated TCR beta chains were confirmed in vitro to be specific for cytomegalovirus antigens. Sequencing depth was assumed to be roughly uniform across donors in the presence/absence analyses, though that assumption may not hold. According to a later analysis, parvovirus B19, influenza, CMV and Epstein-Barr virus appeared linked to several top co-occurrence clusters. For the cohort, immune exposure information was limited to CMV serostatus. Some IMGT-functional V segments, including TRBV6-2 and TRBV6-3, could not be told apart with the 87-base-pair reads, so those segments were excluded. When HLA alleles, especially DR and DQ, strongly co-occurred, TCR associations were difficult to assign to individual alleles. According to the authors, the approach could potentially be generalized to other disease states and immunological phenotypes. Because counts were too low, approximately 18 rarely observed V segments, including chromosome 9 orphons, were excluded from the earlier analysis of around 640 of the donors. Compared with the approximately 700-donor mean, donors in an Asian-associated ancestry cluster had fewer N-insertions in productive TCRs, according to a later genetic analysis. A further reported finding was that TCR beta sequences accurately predicted the HLA-A and HLA-B alleles for most subjects in the first cohort. Because HLA typing was missing for some donors at each locus, association tests included only the typed subset. Broadly in line with IMGT annotations, most TCR beta V segments showed up in productive rearrangements about 87% or about 30% of the time in an earlier analysis of several hundred of the donors. Across donors, most TCR sequences were observed very rarely, whereas some public TCRs were present in many individuals. In a later analysis, TCR association rates were found to vary across HLA loci, with the most associated TCRs seen for DRB1 alleles and the fewest for HLA-C alleles. In a later analysis, HLA-associated TCR beta chains were found to be more clonally expanded and to have lower generation probabilities than equally common non-associated chains.

The sequenced sample consisted of PBMCs. The sequence came from a man aged 18 to 29 in good health and CMV-seropositive. Rearrangement joined TRBV19 to TRBJ1-2; the best D guess is TRBD1, with 6 bases matching. The nucleotides are TGTGCCAGTATCGACGTGGGGGCGGGGGTATCTGGCTACACCTTC. Translated, it gives CASIDVGAGVSGYTF.